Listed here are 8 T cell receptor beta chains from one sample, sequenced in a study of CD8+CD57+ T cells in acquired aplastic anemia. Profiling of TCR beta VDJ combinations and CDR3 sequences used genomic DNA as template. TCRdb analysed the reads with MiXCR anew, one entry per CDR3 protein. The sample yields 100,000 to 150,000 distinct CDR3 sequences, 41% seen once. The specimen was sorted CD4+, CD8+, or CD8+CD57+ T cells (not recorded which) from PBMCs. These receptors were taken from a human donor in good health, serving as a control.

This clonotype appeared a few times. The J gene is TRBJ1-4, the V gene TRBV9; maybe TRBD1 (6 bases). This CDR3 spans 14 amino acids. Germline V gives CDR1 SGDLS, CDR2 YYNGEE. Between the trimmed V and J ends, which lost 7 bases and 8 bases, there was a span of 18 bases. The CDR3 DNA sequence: TGTGCCAGCGGCAAAGGGACAACCGAAGAAAAACTGTTTTTT. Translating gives CASGKGTTEEKLFF.

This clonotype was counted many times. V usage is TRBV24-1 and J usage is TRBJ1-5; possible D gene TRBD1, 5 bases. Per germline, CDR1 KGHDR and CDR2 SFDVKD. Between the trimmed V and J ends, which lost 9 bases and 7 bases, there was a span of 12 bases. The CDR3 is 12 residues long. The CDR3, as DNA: TGTGCCACCGGGCAGGGAGGGCAGCCCCAGCATTTT. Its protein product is CATGQGGQPQHF.

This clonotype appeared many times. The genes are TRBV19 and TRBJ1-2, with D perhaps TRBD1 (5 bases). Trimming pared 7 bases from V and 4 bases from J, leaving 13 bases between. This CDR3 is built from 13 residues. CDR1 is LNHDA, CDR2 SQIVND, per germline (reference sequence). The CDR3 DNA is TGTGCCAGTACAAAGGGACGCGGCTATGGCTACACCTTC. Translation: CASTKGRGYGYTF.

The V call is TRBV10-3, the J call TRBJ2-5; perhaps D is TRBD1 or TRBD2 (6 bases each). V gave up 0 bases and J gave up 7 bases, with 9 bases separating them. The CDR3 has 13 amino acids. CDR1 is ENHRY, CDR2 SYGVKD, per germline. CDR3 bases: TGTGCCATCAGTGAGTCAGGGGGACTGACCCAGTACTTC. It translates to CAISESGGLTQYF.

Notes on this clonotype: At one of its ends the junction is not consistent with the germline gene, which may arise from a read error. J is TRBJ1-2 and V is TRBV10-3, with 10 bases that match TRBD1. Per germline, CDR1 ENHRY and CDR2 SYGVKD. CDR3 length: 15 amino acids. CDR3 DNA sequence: TGTGCCAGCAGTGAGGGGACAGGGGTGAAAGATGGCTACACCTTC. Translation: CASSEGTGVKDGYTF.

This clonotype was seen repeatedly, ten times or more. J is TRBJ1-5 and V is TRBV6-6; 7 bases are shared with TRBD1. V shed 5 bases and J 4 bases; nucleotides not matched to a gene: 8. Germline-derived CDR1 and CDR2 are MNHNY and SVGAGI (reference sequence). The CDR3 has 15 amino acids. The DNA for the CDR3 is TGTGCCAGCAGTAACCGACAGGGATCGAATCAGCCCCAGCATTTT. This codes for CASSNRQGSNQPQHF.

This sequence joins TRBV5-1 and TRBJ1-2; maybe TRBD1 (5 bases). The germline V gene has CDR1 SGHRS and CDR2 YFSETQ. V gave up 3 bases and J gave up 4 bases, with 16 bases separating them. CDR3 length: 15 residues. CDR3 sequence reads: CASSYPGRKIYGYTF. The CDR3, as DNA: TGCGCCAGCAGCTATCCGGGACGCAAGATCTATGGCTACACCTTC.

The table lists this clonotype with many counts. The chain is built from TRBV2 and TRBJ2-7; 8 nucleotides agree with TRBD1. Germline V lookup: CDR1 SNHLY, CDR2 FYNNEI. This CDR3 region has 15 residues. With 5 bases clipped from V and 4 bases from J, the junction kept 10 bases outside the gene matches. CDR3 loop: CASSPTTGEIYEQYF. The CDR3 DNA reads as TGTGCCAGCAGTCCCACGACAGGGGAGATATACGAGCAGTACTTC.